This is a list of T cell receptor beta chains from one sample in a study of shared clonotypes between healthy human individuals. Assay: immunoSEQ multiplex PCR; the TCRdb copy retains only in-frame clones and omits some. Among roughly 1.5 million clones listed, 98% were seen once. The sequencing input was naive CD4+ T cells sorted from blood. The receptors originated from a man aged 30-40 years in good health. The CDR3 runs from the conserved cysteine through the conserved F or W. The order of the fields is D gene, J gene, clone size, V gene, CDR3 length, CDR3 protein, CDR3 DNA. The D gene is left open where the match is weak. Not every row has a clone size; where given, it reads once, few, many or a size class.

>NA|TRBJ2-3|NA|TRBV5-4|16
CASSSGDGGVTDTQYF
TGTGCCAGCAGCTCAGGCGACGGGGGTGTCACAGATACGCAGTATTTT
>NA|TRBJ2-7|few|TRBV10-3|12
CAISSGNYEQYF
TGTGCCATCAGCTCGGGTAACTACGAGCAGTACTTC
>NA|TRBJ2-2|NA|TRBV7-9|17
CASSLALSTSNTGELFF
TGTGCCAGCAGCTTAGCGCTATCTACTTCGAACACCGGGGAGCTGTTTTTT
>TRBD1|TRBJ2-3|NA|TRBV29-1|12
CSGGQGTDTQYF
TGCAGCGGCGGACAGGGAACAGATACGCAGTATTTT
>NA|TRBJ1-2|NA|TRBV29-1|15
CSADGDESFAYGYTF
TGCAGCGCCGATGGGGACGAGTCGTTTGCCTATGGCTACACCTTC
>TRBD1|TRBJ2-3|NA|TRBV18|18
CASSPWTGRASSTDTQYF
TGTGCCAGCTCACCATGGACAGGTCGCGCGTCTAGCACAGATACGCAGTATTTT
>NA|TRBJ2-6|NA|TRBV27|15
CASSFVGSGANVLTF
TGTGCCAGCAGTTTCGTAGGGTCGGGGGCCAACGTCCTGACTTTC
>TRBD1|TRBJ1-3|NA|TRBV5-1|17
CASSVTGGESSGNTIYF
TGCGCCAGCAGCGTTACAGGGGGAGAAAGCTCTGGAAACACCATATATTTT
>NA|TRBJ2-5|NA|TRBV7-9|15
CASSLARRLVETQYF
TGTGCCAGCAGCTTAGCCAGACGACTGGTTGAGACCCAGTACTTC
>NA|TRBJ1-3|NA|TRBV28|11
CASNKGNTIYF
TGTGCCAGCAACAAGGGAAACACCATATATTTT
>NA|TRBJ1-1|NA|TRBV5-1|14
CASSLEGQVMGAFF
TGCGCCAGCAGCTTGGAAGGTCAGGTAATGGGAGCTTTCTTT
>TRBD2|TRBJ2-3|once|TRBV5-1|20
CASSLATSGRASGPTDTQYF
TGCGCCAGCAGCTTGGCGACTAGCGGGAGGGCCTCTGGCCCCACAGATACGCAGTATTTT
>NA|TRBJ2-2|NA|TRBV7-3|14
CASSLRQNTGELFF
TGTGCCAGCAGCTTGAGACAGAACACCGGGGAGCTGTTTTTT
>NA|TRBJ1-3|NA|TRBV15|15
CATSRDRGTGNTIYF
TGTGCCACCAGCAGAGATCGGGGTACTGGAAACACCATATATTTT
>NA|TRBJ1-1|NA|TRBV5-1|13
CASSLGINTEAFF
TGCGCCAGCAGCTTGGGTATTAACACTGAAGCTTTCTTT
>NA|TRBJ1-1|NA|TRBV7-2|14
CASSPRGFATEAFF
TGTGCCAGCAGCCCCAGGGGATTTGCGACTGAAGCTTTCTTT
>NA|TRBJ1-2|NA|TRBV11-2|12
CASSYWTSGYTF
TGTGCCAGCAGCTATTGGACTTCCGGCTACACCTTC
>NA|TRBJ2-5|NA|TRBV9|14
CASSVVDSQETQYF
TGTGCCAGCAGCGTAGTCGACAGCCAAGAGACCCAGTACTTC
>TRBD2|TRBJ2-5|NA|TRBV2|12
CALSGGEETQYF
TGTGCCTTATCGGGAGGGGAGGAGACCCAGTACTTC
>TRBD2|TRBJ2-6|once|TRBV5-1|18
CASSLGGGSSAGANVLTF
TGCGCCAGCAGCTTGGGTGGCGGGAGCTCTGCTGGGGCCAACGTCCTGACTTTC
>TRBD2|TRBJ2-1|NA|TRBV7-3|16
CASSLNSGSSYNEQFF
TGTGCCAGCAGCTTAAACAGCGGGAGCTCCTACAATGAGCAGTTCTTC
>NA|TRBJ2-5|NA|TRBV5-1|15
CASSLAGLLGETQYF
TGCGCCAGCAGCTTGGCGGGGTTACTAGGGGAGACCCAGTACTTC
>NA|TRBJ1-1|NA|TRBV19|14
CASSIDVLNTEAFF
TGTGCCAGTAGTATAGACGTCCTGAACACTGAAGCTTTCTTT
>TRBD1|TRBJ2-7|NA|TRBV9|15
CASSVGTGGEGEQYF
TGTGCCAGCAGCGTAGGGACAGGGGGCGAGGGCGAGCAGTACTTC
>NA|TRBJ2-2|NA|TRBV5-8|14
CASSLVGVAGELFF
TGTGCCAGCAGCTTGGTGGGTGTCGCCGGGGAGCTGTTTTTT
>NA|TRBJ2-1|NA|TRBV5-1|16
CASSLAAGSSYNEQFF
TGCGCCAGCAGCTTAGCAGCCGGGAGCTCCTACAATGAGCAGTTCTTC
>NA|TRBJ2-1|NA|TRBV7-9|15
CASSLGLAADNEQFF
TGTGCCAGCAGCTTAGGACTGGCGGCGGACAATGAGCAGTTCTTC
>NA|TRBJ1-1|NA|TRBV20-1|10
CSARKGKAFF
TGCAGTGCCAGAAAAGGGAAAGCTTTCTTT
>TRBD2|TRBJ2-3|NA|TRBV25-1|14
CASRDSGSTDTQYF
TGTGCCAGCAGGGATAGCGGGAGCACAGATACGCAGTATTTT